This T cell receptor beta chain was documented in a study of T cell clonotyping in hematopoietic cell transplantation. Overall study findings and caveats: Broader posttransplant TCR repertoire diversity was predicted by graft donor and pretransplant recipient Inverse Simpson Index values. Few recipient clonotypes overlapped donors; over 97% were de novo at given depth.

Clones were read by immunoSEQ multiplex PCR, and TCRdb kept only the in-frame ones, dropping some. Among some 8,600 clones listed, less than 85% were seen once. Recipient blood drawn about 28 days pretransplant and days 30, 100, 180 after. This clone was seen once. Its cognate antigen is unknown. CDR3 size: 14 residues. CDR1 and CDR2 from the germline V gene are SQVTM and ANQGSEA. V was pared by 5 bases and J by 0 bases, with 13 bases between. The receptor was derived from a male patient aged 60-69 years who had an allogeneic stem cell transplant from an unrelated donor, so the T cells may come from the graft donor. Some clones in this sample may be carry-over from other donors' samples. The sample in question was PBMCs, obtained at the time of graft-versus-host disease after allogeneic stem cell transplant. The chain recombines TRBV29-1 with TRBJ1-1, with D unclear. CDR3 nucleotides: TGCAGCGTTAGGCAGGTGGTTATGAACACTGAAGCTTTCTTT. Translated: CSVRQVVMNTEAFF.